This T cell receptor beta chain was recorded in a study of T cells in Graves' hyperthyroidism and ophthalmopathy. The source material, RNA transcripts, was used to amplify TCR beta CDR3 regions. Primed by the HTBI set, a first-round RT-PCR was run on the TCR CDR3. TCRdb used MiXCR to reprocess the multiplex PCR reads, holding one entry per CDR3 protein. The sample holds roughly 420,000 distinct CDR3 sequences, 15% to 18% seen once. Germline-derived CDR1 and CDR2 are MNHEY and SMNVEV (reference sequence). This CDR3 has 15 amino acids. This clonotype was seen a handful of times. The germline gene is not matched at one end of the junction; a read error may be the cause.

Specimen: blood. The chain combines TRBV27 with TRBJ2-3, with 7 bases aligning to TRBD2. This sequence originates from a young woman with Graves' hyperthyroidism. The CDR3 is CASAMTSRVSDMQYF. Here the CDR3 DNA reads TGTGCCAGCGCAATGACTAGCAGGGTTTCAGATATGCAGTATTTT.